A selection of T cell receptor beta chains follows, all from one sample in a study of cytomegalovirus exposure and HLA in healthy donors. Sequencing used immunoSEQ multiplex PCR; TCRdb keeps in-frame clones, though not all of them. The repertoire consists of 150,000 to 190,000 clones, with 82% occurring once and the leading ten covering under 8%. Sequencing was carried out using PBMCs. The receptor set was obtained from a woman aged 50 to 60 in good health and CMV-seropositive. Each CDR3 is given with its conserved first and last residue. Each record gives: CDR3 length, J gene, clone size, V gene, D gene, CDR3 protein, CDR3 DNA. D genes are given only for firm matches. For some rows the clone size is stated as once, few or many, or as a class when expanded; others skip it.

15,TRBJ2-3,-,TRBV6-5,-,CASRPGLTRTDTQYF,TGTGCCAGCAGACCCGGACTAACCCGCACAGATACGCAGTATTTT
16,TRBJ2-2,-,TRBV15,TRBD1,CATSRDGPGGPGELFF,TGTGCCACCAGCAGAGATGGGCCAGGGGGCCCCGGGGAGCTGTTTTTT
19,TRBJ1-6,-,TRBV4-3,-,CASSQDHDSSGSYNSPLHF,TGCGCCAGCAGCCAAGATCATGACAGTTCGGGCTCCTATAATTCACCCCTCCACTTT
15,TRBJ2-7,once,TRBV4-1,-,CASSQEFASSYEQYF,TGCGCCAGCAGCCAAGAGTTCGCCAGCTCCTACGAGCAGTACTTC
15,TRBJ2-3,-,TRBV2,TRBD2,CASSGGLAGTDTQYF,TGTGCCAGCAGTGGAGGACTAGCCGGCACAGATACGCAGTATTTT
17,TRBJ2-3,-,TRBV28,-,CASKFRGTFEKFDTQYF,TGTGCCAGCAAGTTCCGCGGCACCTTCGAAAAATTTGATACGCAGTATTTT
11,TRBJ2-1,-,TRBV7-2,TRBD2,CASSASGEEFF,TGTGCCAGCAGCGCTAGCGGGGAGGAGTTCTTC
15,TRBJ2-1,-,TRBV6-6,TRBD2,CASSYAASGGGEQFF,TGTGCCAGCAGTTACGCGGCTAGCGGGGGGGGTGAGCAGTTCTTC
14,TRBJ1-6,once,TRBV19,TRBD1,CASSITGGDSPLHF,TGTGCCAGTAGTATAACAGGGGGGGATTCACCCCTCCACTTT
14,TRBJ2-1,-,TRBV15,-,CATSRDQGYNEQFF,TGTGCCACCAGCAGAGACCAGGGCTACAATGAGCAGTTCTTC
14,TRBJ2-3,-,TRBV2,TRBD2,CASSSLAGGGTQYF,TGTGCCAGCAGTAGCCTGGCGGGGGGTGGTACGCAGTATTTT
13,TRBJ1-1,-,TRBV29-1,TRBD1,CSVRTGVDTEAFF,TGCAGCGTACGGACAGGGGTGGACACTGAAGCTTTCTTT
13,TRBJ1-1,-,TRBV28,-,CASSFPGNTEAFF,TGTGCCAGCAGTTTCCCGGGGAACACTGAAGCTTTCTTT
17,TRBJ2-1,-,TRBV5-5,TRBD2,CASSQGLAVYSYNEQFF,TGTGCCAGCAGCCAGGGACTAGCGGTATACTCCTACAATGAGCAGTTCTTC
15,TRBJ2-7,-,TRBV4-1,TRBD1,CASSQLTLTGRGQYF,TGCGCCAGCAGCCAGCTCACCCTGACAGGGCGCGGGCAGTACTTC
16,TRBJ2-2,-,TRBV5-1,TRBD1,CASSPTTGSYGGELFF,TGCGCCAGCAGTCCCACGACAGGGTCTTACGGCGGGGAGCTGTTTTTT
13,TRBJ1-5,-,TRBV4-3,-,CASSLTQGGPQHF,TGCGCCAGCAGCTTAACACAGGGCGGGCCCCAGCATTTT
13,TRBJ2-1,-,TRBV7-9,TRBD2,CASSRPGGNEQFF,TGTGCCAGCAGCCGCCCCGGGGGGAATGAGCAGTTCTTC
12,TRBJ1-5,-,TRBV7-9,TRBD1,CASSTGQGAQHF,TGTGCCAGCAGCACCGGACAGGGGGCCCAGCATTTT
15,TRBJ1-1,-,TRBV10-3,TRBD1,CAISGGQGKNTEAFF,TGTGCCATCAGTGGGGGACAGGGGAAAAACACTGAAGCTTTCTTT
16,TRBJ2-3,-,TRBV6-5,-,CASSYRHFSSTDTQYF,TGTGCCAGCAGTTACCGACATTTCTCTAGCACAGATACGCAGTATTTT
15,TRBJ1-1,-,TRBV30,-,CAWSVLAQGRREAFF,TGTGCCTGGAGTGTACTCGCGCAGGGGCGACGTGAAGCTTTCTTT
13,TRBJ2-2,once,TRBV11-3,TRBD1,CASQDRYTGELFF,TGTGCCAGCCAGGACAGGTACACCGGGGAGCTGTTTTTT
15,TRBJ1-5,-,TRBV6-1,-,CASKEMEYSNQPQHF,TGTGCCAGCAAAGAGATGGAGTATAGCAATCAGCCCCAGCATTTT
15,TRBJ2-6,few,TRBV4-3,-,CASSQGRSGANVLTF,TGCGCCAGCAGCCAAGGTCGCTCTGGGGCCAACGTCCTGACTTTC
14,TRBJ2-7,-,TRBV27,-,CASSSGLKTYEQYF,TGTGCCAGCAGTTCGGGACTTAAAACCTACGAGCAGTACTTC
16,TRBJ1-4,-,TRBV9,TRBD1,CASSVGTGGAYEKLFF,TGTGCCAGCAGCGTAGGGACAGGGGGCGCGTATGAAAAACTGTTTTTT
11,TRBJ1-1,-,TRBV27,TRBD1,CASRDSHEAFF,TGTGCCAGCCGGGACAGCCATGAAGCTTTCTTT
15,TRBJ2-3,-,TRBV7-9,-,CSSSLMVANTDTQYF,TGTTCCAGCAGCTTAATGGTGGCAAACACAGATACGCAGTATTTT
13,TRBJ2-7,-,TRBV27,-,CASSPNFSYEQYF,TGTGCCAGCAGTCCCAACTTCTCCTACGAGCAGTACTTC
17,TRBJ2-3,-,TRBV12-5,TRBD2,CASGLTALAGGSDTQYF,TGTGCTAGTGGTTTGACTGCACTAGCGGGGGGGTCGGATACGCAGTATTTT
15,TRBJ2-7,-,TRBV4-1,TRBD2,CASSQGRGGSYEQYF,TGCGCCAGCAGCCAAGGGCGCGGGGGGTCCTACGAGCAGTACTTC
14,TRBJ2-7,-,TRBV2,-,CANLVPDRTYEQYF,TGTGCCAATCTTGTACCGGACAGAACCTACGAGCAGTACTTC
16,TRBJ2-2,-,TRBV4-3,-,CASSQVGGSNTGELFF,TGCGCCAGCAGCCAAGTAGGAGGTTCGAACACCGGGGAGCTGTTTTTT
16,TRBJ2-7,once,TRBV11-2,TRBD2,CASSLALAGGPEGQYF,TGTGCCAGCAGCTTAGCACTAGCGGGGGGCCCCGAGGGGCAGTACTTC
15,TRBJ2-7,once,TRBV5-8,TRBD2,CASSLAAGGSYEQYF,TGTGCCAGCAGCTTGGCTGCGGGGGGCTCCTACGAGCAGTACTTC
14,TRBJ1-5,-,TRBV6-6,TRBD1,CASIGTASNQPQHF,TGTGCCAGCATCGGGACAGCGAGCAATCAGCCCCAGCATTTT
13,TRBJ2-7,once,TRBV11-2,-,CASSFGGSYEQYF,TGTGCCAGCAGCTTCGGGGGTTCCTACGAGCAGTACTTC
12,TRBJ2-7,-,TRBV28,-,CASSFGSYEQYF,TGTGCCAGCAGTTTCGGGTCCTACGAGCAGTACTTC
17,TRBJ2-2,-,TRBV6-4,TRBD2,CASRISGGAPNTGELFF,TGTGCCAGCAGAATTAGCGGGGGGGCCCCAAACACCGGGGAGCTGTTTTTT
15,TRBJ1-4,few,TRBV5-8,TRBD1,CASSYIQGRNEKLFF,TGTGCCAGCAGCTACATACAGGGGAGGAATGAAAAACTGTTTTTT
12,TRBJ2-2,-,TRBV30,-,CAWDWNTGELFF,TGTGCCTGGGACTGGAACACCGGGGAGCTGTTTTTT
13,TRBJ2-5,-,TRBV7-2,TRBD1,CASSRQGGETQYF,TGTGCCAGCAGCCGACAGGGGGGGGAGACCCAGTACTTC
14,TRBJ2-2,-,TRBV6-1,-,CASRAGTPPGELFF,TGTGCCAGCAGGGCCGGGACTCCACCCGGGGAGCTGTTTTTT
16,TRBJ2-1,-,TRBV5-1,TRBD2,CASSLGLAATENEQFF,TGCGCCAGCAGCTTAGGACTAGCGGCTACAGAAAATGAGCAGTTCTTC
13,TRBJ2-7,-,TRBV29-1,-,CSVEDKYASEQYF,TGCAGCGTTGAAGATAAGTACGCGTCCGAGCAGTACTTC
14,TRBJ1-3,-,TRBV6-5,-,CASSSGSSGNTIYF,TGTGCCAGCAGTTCCGGTAGCTCTGGAAACACCATATATTTT
13,TRBJ2-7,-,TRBV19,TRBD1,CASSADRATEQYF,TGTGCCAGTAGTGCGGACAGGGCAACCGAGCAGTACTTC
16,TRBJ2-2,once,TRBV4-3,TRBD2,CASSQVRGTFTGELFF,TGCGCCAGCAGCCAAGTGCGGGGGACGTTCACCGGGGAGCTGTTTTTT
16,TRBJ2-3,-,TRBV18,TRBD1,CASSKQGAISTDTQYF,TGTGCCAGCTCAAAACAGGGGGCCATAAGCACAGATACGCAGTATTTT
13,TRBJ2-5,-,TRBV25-1,-,CASSAGVIETQYF,TGTGCCAGCAGTGCAGGGGTGATCGAGACCCAGTACTTC